This T cell receptor (beta chain) originates from a study of beta chain features in type 1 diabetes. Researchers reported sorting CD4+ naive, central memory, regulatory and stem cell-like memory cells via CD45RO/CCR7/CD25/CD127/CD95/CD27. With respect to this clone: Antigen unknown.

The entirety of the isolated RNA underwent reverse transcription, so expressed TCRB transcripts were sequenced. Using immunoSEQ multiplex PCR, the repertoire was profiled, and TCRdb retains in-frame clones only, with some absent. The table lists under 900,000 clones, about a sixth of them singletons. Findings and limits, study-wide: Patients showed naive, central memory and Treg TCRB repertoires that appeared more similar than those of healthy donors. In all four CD4+ subsets, TCRB CDR3 length was significantly, moderately reduced in type 1 diabetes. The study found fewer insertions and more deletions at VDJ junctions in type 1 diabetes patients.

The CDR3 runs to 16 residues. Germline V gene lookup returns CDR1 PRHDT and CDR2 FYEKMQ (reference sequence). Trimming took off 5 bases at V and 3 bases at J, with 19 bases between the two ends. The sample was naive CD4+ T cells from blood. This TCR came from a young woman in good health. The chain joins TRBV13 to TRBJ1-1; D uncertain. CDR3 coding DNA: TGTGCCAGCAGCCTACCGGACGGGCACGGCTACACTGAAGCTTTCTTT. Translating it yields CASSLPDGHGYTEAFF.